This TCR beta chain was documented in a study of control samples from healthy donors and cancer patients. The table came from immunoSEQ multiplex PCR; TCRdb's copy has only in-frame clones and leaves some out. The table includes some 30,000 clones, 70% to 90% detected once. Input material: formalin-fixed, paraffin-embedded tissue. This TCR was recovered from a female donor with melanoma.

CDR3 sequence reads: CASSLSHGPKLGTEAFF. As DNA, the CDR3 is TGTGCCAGCAGCTTATCGCACGGACCCAAGTTGGGCACTGAAGCTTTCTTT. V gene TRBV7-2 combines with J gene TRBJ1-1; D uncertain. The V and J ends lost 2 bases and 4 bases respectively, with 20 bases between them. From germline, CDR1 is SGHTA and CDR2 FQGNSA. The CDR3 covers 17 residues.